Shown below are 3 T cell receptor beta chains from a single sample sequenced in a study of control samples from healthy donors and cancer patients. The protocol was immunoSEQ multiplex PCR, while the TCRdb copy is restricted to in-frame clones and leaves out a portion. This table has 150,000 or so clones, 93% appearing once. The sequenced sample was blood. The receptors were sampled from a man between 18 and 35 years old in good health.

The chain recombines TRBV6-4 with TRBJ2-3, with a possible D match to TRBD1 (6 bases). Germline-derived CDR1 and CDR2 are MRHNA and SNTAGT. With 0 bases removed from V and 2 bases from J, the gap between germline ends came to 9 bases. This CDR3 region has 15 residues. Here the CDR3 DNA reads TGTGCCAGCAGTGACTCGCAGGGACACACAGATACGCAGTATTTT. Translation: CASSDSQGHTDTQYF.

The rearrangement links TRBV27 to TRBJ2-3; TRBD1 or TRBD2 may be the D gene (5 bases each). Trimming pared 2 bases from V and 8 bases from J, leaving 11 bases between. This CDR3 comprises 13 residues. Looked up from germline, CDR1 is MNHEY and CDR2 is SMNVEV (reference sequence). CDR3 bases: TGTGCCAGCAGTTTAGGGGGAAGGGGTACGCAGTATTTT. As protein: CASSLGGRGTQYF.

V and J are TRBV6-5 and TRBJ1-5; D remains ambiguous. There are 16 residues in the CDR3. Trimming removed 0 bases from V and 6 bases from J, with 15 bases in between. Germline CDR1 is MNHEY and CDR2 is SVGAGI. CDR3 DNA: TGTGCCAGCAGTTACTCTTCCAGAGGGATCGGTCAGCCCCAGCATTTT. This gives the protein CASSYSSRGIGQPQHF.